These 28 T cell receptor beta chains were sequenced from one sample in a study of regulatory T cells in long-lasting Graves disease. Construction of the TCR beta libraries employed iRepertoire HTBI primers in conjunction with Arm-PCR of CDR3 regions. MiXCR, run by TCRdb on the multiplex PCR reads, gives a single entry per CDR3 protein. In the table there are 700,000 or so distinct CDR3 sequences, about 32% of which are singletons. Indicated time point: persistent/refractory GD, antithyroid drugs over 5 years with positive TRAb. Construction of the TCR library relied on RNA isolated from PBMCs. The sample consisted of peripheral blood mononuclear cells (PBMCs), taken when the disease was refractory, from a patient treated with antithyroid drugs. Receptors originate from a female donor with Graves disease.

Comment on this clonotype: This likely reflects a read error, since a far larger clone is one base away. J is TRBJ1-4 and V is TRBV6-9; D not resolved. Germline values: CDR1 MNHGY, CDR2 SVAAGI. This CDR3 has 15 amino acids. The CDR3 DNA reads as TGTGCCAGCAGTTACGGAGGGAGCCCTAATGAAGAACTGTTTTTT. Translated, it gives CASSYGGSPNEELFF.

This chain joins TRBV29-1 and TRBJ2-2, with D uncertain. Germline V CDR1 and CDR2: SQVTM, ANQGSEA. V dropped 4 bases and J dropped 7 bases, with 10 bases sitting between them. The CDR3 runs to 12 residues. DNA of the CDR3: TGCAGCGTTGTGGTGGGTGGCGGGGAGCTGTTTTTT. This gives the protein CSVVVGGGELFF.

There are a few counts of this clonotype. At one end the junction does not follow the germline gene, possibly because of a read error. The rearrangement links TRBV6-1 to TRBJ1-2; 7 nucleotides match TRBD1. The germline V gene encodes CDR1 MNHNS and CDR2 SASEGT. The CDR3 runs 12 residues. The CDR3 here is CVSSRQGDGYTF. In nucleotides, the CDR3 is TGTGTCAGCAGTAGACAGGGAGATGGCTACACCTTC.

The rearrangement uses TRBV10-3 and TRBJ2-7; TRBD2 matches 7 bases. Trimming at V came to 6 bases and at J to 6 bases, leaving 11 bases not matched to a gene. Germline CDR1 and CDR2: ENHRY and SYGVKD. This CDR3 comprises 14 residues. CDR3 loop: CAIRSGTSLSEQYF. CDR3 bases: TGTGCCATCAGAAGCGGGACGTCTCTCTCCGAGCAGTACTTC.

V and J are TRBV6-1 and TRBJ1-5; D is undetermined. Trimming stripped 6 bases from V and 7 bases from J, with 13 bases between. This CDR3 contains 13 residues. Germline V gene data show CDR1 as MNHNS and CDR2 as SASEGT. This chain's CDR3 is CASSAGSAQPQHF. CDR3 in DNA: TGTGCCAGCAGCGCGGGCAGCGCGCAGCCCCAGCATTTT.

This clonotype came up many times. V gene TRBV28 combines with J gene TRBJ2-7, with D maybe TRBD1 (6 bases). CDR1 is MDHEN and CDR2 is SYDVKM in the germline V gene. V shed 6 bases and J shed 5 bases, with 17 bases lying between them. This CDR3 has 14 amino acids. The chain's CDR3 is CASSPTGIADEQYF. The CDR3 DNA reads TGTGCCAGCAGCCCCACAGGGATTGCTGACGAGCAGTACTTC.

This chain uses TRBV30 with TRBJ1-5; no definite D call. Germline V gives CDR1 GTSNPN, CDR2 SVGIG (reference sequence). The CDR3 is 13 amino acids. V was cut by 4 bases and J by 5 bases, with 12 bases left in between. The CDR3 bases are TGTGCCTGGACTTTGGGGATGGATCAGCCCCAGCATTTT. Amino acid sequence: CAWTLGMDQPQHF. The full variable domain, rest sourced from reference TRBV30 and TRBJ1-5, is SQTIHQWPATLVQPVGSPLSLECTVEGTSNPNLYWYRQAAGRGLQLLFYSVGIGQISSEVPQNLSASRPQDRQFILSSKKLLLSDSGFYLCAWTLGMDQPQHFGDGTRLSIL.

This clonotype was counted only a few times. V usage is TRBV27 and J usage is TRBJ1-2; D not resolved. This CDR3 spans 15 amino acids. The germline V gene encodes CDR1 MNHEY and CDR2 SMNVEV (reference sequence). The V end lost 6 bases, the J end lost 1 base, and 15 bases lay between the germline ends. This chain's CDR3 is CASSPIVGNNYGYTF. The CDR3 DNA reads as TGTGCCAGCAGCCCCATCGTGGGAAATAACTATGGCTACACCTTC.

This clonotype was seen many times. V usage is TRBV27 and J usage is TRBJ2-5; perhaps TRBD1 as D (6 bases). V lost 5 bases and J lost 0, with 13 bases in between. This CDR3 is built from 15 residues. Germline V gene lookup returns CDR1 MNHEY and CDR2 SMNVEV (reference sequence). The CDR3 DNA is TGTGCCAGCAGTCAGGGACAAGAGTACCAAGAGACCCAGTACTTC. Translating it yields CASSQGQEYQETQYF.

J is TRBJ1-1 and V is TRBV5-5, with D uncertain. With 0 bases removed from V and 5 bases from J, the gap between germline ends came to 17 bases. Germline CDR1 and CDR2: SGHKS and YYEKEE (reference sequence). This CDR3 comprises 16 residues. CDR3 region: CASSLGGSDMRTEAFF. The CDR3, as DNA: TGTGCCAGCAGCTTGGGAGGGTCGGATATGAGAACTGAAGCTTTCTTT.

This clonotype was recorded many times. This sequence joins TRBV28 and TRBJ1-4; no clear D. The CDR3 has 15 residues. In germline, CDR1 is MDHEN, CDR2 SYDVKM. Trimming removed 5 bases from V and 5 bases from J, with 15 bases in between. CDR3 loop: CASSQYSSPNEKLFF. The CDR3 bases are TGTGCCAGCAGTCAATATTCCTCCCCCAATGAAAAACTGTTTTTT.

The chain links TRBV24-1 to TRBJ1-5; TRBD1 aligns across 10 bases. Germline V gene sequence: CDR1 KGHDR, CDR2 SFDVKD. V was clipped by 6 bases and J by 6 bases; unmatched bases: 13. This CDR3 region has 17 residues. The CDR3, as DNA: TGTGCCACCAGTTCCGGGACAGGGGTAGGGACCTCTCAGCCCCAGCATTTT. This sequence encodes CATSSGTGVGTSQPQHF.

This clonotype showed up just a few times. A much more abundant neighbour one base away suggests this may be a read error. The chain employs TRBV2 and TRBJ2-5, with 8 bases that match TRBD1. Germline values: CDR1 SNHLY, CDR2 FYNNEI. The CDR3 has 13 amino acids. The CDR3 DNA reads as TGTGACAGCAGTTTGGGACAGGTGGAGACCCAGTACTTC. This gives the protein CDSSLGQVETQYF.

At least ten counts were recorded for this clonotype. V is TRBV12-3 or TRBV12-4 and J is TRBJ2-7; 7 bases match TRBD2. The CDR3 is 15 amino acids. Trimming removed 6 bases from V and 6 bases from J; junction bases left unmatched: 14. The CDR3 nucleotides are TGTGCCAGCAGCCCACGAGCGGGAACCAGGCGCGAGCAGTACTTC. It specifies CASSPRAGTRREQYF.

This sequence joins TRBV3-1 and TRBJ2-2; 8 bases are a match to TRBD1. Germline V gene lookup returns CDR1 LGHDT and CDR2 YNNKEL (reference sequence). Germline trimming cut 4 bases from V and 0 bases from J; bases unmatched to any gene: 4. This CDR3 comprises 16 residues. CDR3 nucleotide sequence: TGTGCCAGCAGCCCCAGGGGGCTCCCGAACACCGGGGAGCTGTTTTTT. Translation: CASSPRGLPNTGELFF.

The CDR3 sequence: CASGLVEEAFF. The CDR3 DNA sequence: TGTGCTAGTGGTTTGGTTGAGGAAGCTTTCTTT. The chain couples TRBV12-5 to TRBJ1-1; the D is unclear. CDR3 length: 11 residues. V was cut by 0 bases and J by 8 bases, with 4 bases left in between. CDR1 is LGHNT and CDR2 is FRNRAP in the germline V gene.

In this sample, this clonotype turned up a few times. This rearrangement joins TRBV3-1 to TRBJ2-5, with D uncertain. Germline assignment: CDR1 LGHDT and CDR2 YNNKEL (reference sequence). The CDR3 loop spans 15 amino acids. The germline V and J ends were trimmed by 0 bases and 1 base, with 9 bases remaining between them. The CDR3 DNA reads TGTGCCAGCAGCCAAGAAGGTCGGCTCCAAGAGACCCAGTACTTC. Translated: CASSQEGRLQETQYF.

The chain is built from TRBV12-5 and TRBJ1-1, with D perhaps TRBD1 (5 bases). The V end lost 7 bases, the J end lost 3 bases, and 12 bases lay between the germline ends. Germline values: CDR1 LGHNT, CDR2 FRNRAP. This CDR3 comprises 13 residues. The CDR3 region is CASAVRVYTEAFF. In nucleotides, the CDR3 is TGTGCTAGTGCAGTCAGGGTATACACTGAAGCTTTCTTT.

With regard to this clonotype: The junction and the germline gene differ at one end; a read error may be behind it. This chain joins TRBV6-5 and TRBJ2-5; 11 nucleotides line up with TRBD1. CDR1 and CDR2 from the germline V gene are MNHEY and SVGAGI. CDR3 size: 15 residues. The CDR3 region has the DNA TGTGCCAGCACAACCGGACAGGGGGCGTGGGAGACCCATTACTTC. It codes for CASTTGQGAWETHYF.

This clonotype was seen only once. The rearrangement joins TRBV5-6 to TRBJ2-2; 8 nucleotides line up with TRBD2. This CDR3 region has 14 residues. J was trimmed by 6 bases and V by 2 bases; bases with no gene match: 3. Looked up from germline, CDR1 is SGHDT and CDR2 is YYEEEE. The CDR3 DNA sequence: TGTGCCAGCAGCTTAACGGGAGGGCCCGGGGAGCTGTTTTTT. It specifies CASSLTGGPGELFF.

There are a few counts of this clonotype. This chain links TRBV5-1 with TRBJ2-7, with 7 bases lining up with TRBD2. CDR1 and CDR2 (germline): SGHRS, YFSETQ. The junction had 12 bases not matched to a gene; V was cut back by 6 bases and J by 3 bases. CDR3 length: 15 residues. CDR3 loop: CASTPSGGEGYEQYF. CDR3 nucleotide sequence: TGCGCCAGCACCCCCTCGGGGGGAGAAGGCTACGAGCAGTACTTC.

The V gene is TRBV6-2 or TRBV6-3, the J gene TRBJ2-7; 11 nucleotides line up with TRBD2. With V trimmed by 5 bases and J by 3 bases, 15 bases remained unmatched. Per germline, CDR1 MNHEY and CDR2 SVGEGT. The CDR3 covers 18 residues. DNA for the CDR3: TGTGCCAGCAGTGAAATGCCGTCTGCGACTAGCGGGATCTACGAGCAGTACTTC. Translated: CASSEMPSATSGIYEQYF.

This rearrangement joins TRBV6-1 to TRBJ1-2, with D perhaps matching TRBD1 (6 bases). V shed 7 bases and J shed 7 bases, with 19 bases lying between them. The CDR3 is made up of 14 amino acids. The germline V gene encodes CDR1 MNHNS and CDR2 SASEGT. CDR3 DNA: TGTGCCAGCACTCCGGGGGGGACCAGGGGTGGCTACACCTTC. It codes for CASTPGGTRGGYTF.

The J gene is TRBJ1-1, the V gene TRBV5-1; D possibly corresponds to TRBD1 (5 bases). The CDR3 is 16 amino acids. In germline, CDR1 is SGHRS, CDR2 YFSETQ. V was pared by 1 base and J by 1 base, with 14 bases between. The CDR3 loop is CASSLSSDRQNTEAFF. CDR3 bases: TGCGCCAGCAGCTTGTCTTCTGACAGACAGAACACTGAAGCTTTCTTT.

This clonotype has a count of ten or more. The chain employs TRBV27 and TRBJ2-7; TRBD1 matches at 8 bases. CDR3 size: 12 residues. CDR1 is MNHEY, CDR2 SMNVEV, per germline (reference sequence). The V and J ends lost 6 bases and 5 bases, in that order; junction bases with no gene match: 3. CDR3 DNA sequence: TGTGCCAGCAGACAGGGGGTGGACGAGCAGTACTTC. This codes for CASRQGVDEQYF.

In regard to this clonotype: One junction end disagrees with the germline gene, perhaps due to a read error. J is TRBJ2-1 and V is TRBV5-5; 8 nucleotides agree with TRBD1. From germline, CDR1 is SGHKS and CDR2 YYEKEE (reference sequence). CDR3 size: 16 residues. This CDR3 is CACSLVLGQVYNEQFF. In DNA form, the CDR3 reads TGTGCCTGCAGCTTAGTCCTGGGACAGGTATACAATGAGCAGTTCTTC.

This clonotype was counted ten times or more. This sequence joins TRBV28 and TRBJ1-1; D uncertain. The CDR3 extends over 14 amino acids. Germline CDR1 is MDHEN and CDR2 is SYDVKM. The V end lost 6 bases, the J end lost 7 bases, and 18 bases lay between the germline ends. The CDR3: CASRPRAALYEAFF. The CDR3 DNA reads as TGTGCCAGCAGACCAAGGGCAGCGCTTTATGAAGCTTTCTTT.

The chain has TRBV5-6 and TRBJ1-1; no reliable D call. CDR3 length: 12 residues. V dropped 2 bases and J dropped 7 bases, with 9 bases sitting between them. CDR1 is SGHDT and CDR2 is YYEEEE in the germline V gene. CDR3 bases: TGTGCCAGCAGCTTTACGTTGAGTGAAGCTTTCTTT. Its translation: CASSFTLSEAFF.